This TCR beta chain was retrieved from a study of T cells in Graves' hyperthyroidism and ophthalmopathy. The CDR3 regions of TCR beta were amplified from RNA transcripts. HTBI primers were the set used in a first-round RT-PCR of the TCR CDR3. TCRdb processed the multiplex PCR reads anew with MiXCR; each CDR3 protein has one entry. Of some 400,000 distinct CDR3 sequences listed, 13% are singletons. Trimming removed 3 bases from V and 2 bases from J; junction bases left unmatched: 8. The CDR3 extends over 17 amino acids. CDR1 and CDR2 (germline): SGHRS, YFSETQ. Subjects aged 18 to 65 presented with newly diagnosed hyperthyroidism of less than 2 months' duration. The authors took PBMCs from 8.5 to 10 ml fresh peripheral blood.

Specimen: blood. V gene TRBV5-1 combines with J gene TRBJ2-5; 12 nucleotides align to TRBD2. This receptor was identified in a man aged 25-45 years with Graves' hyperthyroidism that later progressed to Graves' ophthalmopathy. CDR3 residues: CASSWTPLAGGQETQYF. The CDR3 coding sequence is TGCGCCAGCAGCTGGACCCCACTAGCGGGGGGACAAGAGACCCAGTACTTC. Full variable domain (remainder filled in from reference TRBV5-1 and TRBJ2-5): KAGVTQTPRYLIKTRGQQVTLSCSPISGHRSVSWYQQTPGQGLQFLFEYFSETQRNKGNFPGRFSGRQFSNSRSEMNVSTLELGDSALYLCASSWTPLAGGQETQYFGPGTRLLVL.